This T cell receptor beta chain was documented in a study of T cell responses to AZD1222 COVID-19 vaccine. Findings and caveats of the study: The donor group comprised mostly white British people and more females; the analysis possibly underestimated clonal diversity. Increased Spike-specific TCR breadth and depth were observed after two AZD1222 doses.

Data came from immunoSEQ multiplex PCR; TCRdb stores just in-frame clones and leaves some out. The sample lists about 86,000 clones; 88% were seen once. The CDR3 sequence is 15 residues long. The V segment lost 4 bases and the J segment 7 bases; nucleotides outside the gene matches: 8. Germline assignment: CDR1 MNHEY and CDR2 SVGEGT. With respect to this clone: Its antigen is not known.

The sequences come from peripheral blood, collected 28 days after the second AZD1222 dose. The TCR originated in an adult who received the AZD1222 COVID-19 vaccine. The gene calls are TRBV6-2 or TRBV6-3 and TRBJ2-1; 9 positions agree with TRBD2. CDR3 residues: CASSSSGVQGNEQFF. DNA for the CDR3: TGTGCCAGCAGTTCTAGCGGGGTTCAAGGGAATGAGCAGTTCTTC.